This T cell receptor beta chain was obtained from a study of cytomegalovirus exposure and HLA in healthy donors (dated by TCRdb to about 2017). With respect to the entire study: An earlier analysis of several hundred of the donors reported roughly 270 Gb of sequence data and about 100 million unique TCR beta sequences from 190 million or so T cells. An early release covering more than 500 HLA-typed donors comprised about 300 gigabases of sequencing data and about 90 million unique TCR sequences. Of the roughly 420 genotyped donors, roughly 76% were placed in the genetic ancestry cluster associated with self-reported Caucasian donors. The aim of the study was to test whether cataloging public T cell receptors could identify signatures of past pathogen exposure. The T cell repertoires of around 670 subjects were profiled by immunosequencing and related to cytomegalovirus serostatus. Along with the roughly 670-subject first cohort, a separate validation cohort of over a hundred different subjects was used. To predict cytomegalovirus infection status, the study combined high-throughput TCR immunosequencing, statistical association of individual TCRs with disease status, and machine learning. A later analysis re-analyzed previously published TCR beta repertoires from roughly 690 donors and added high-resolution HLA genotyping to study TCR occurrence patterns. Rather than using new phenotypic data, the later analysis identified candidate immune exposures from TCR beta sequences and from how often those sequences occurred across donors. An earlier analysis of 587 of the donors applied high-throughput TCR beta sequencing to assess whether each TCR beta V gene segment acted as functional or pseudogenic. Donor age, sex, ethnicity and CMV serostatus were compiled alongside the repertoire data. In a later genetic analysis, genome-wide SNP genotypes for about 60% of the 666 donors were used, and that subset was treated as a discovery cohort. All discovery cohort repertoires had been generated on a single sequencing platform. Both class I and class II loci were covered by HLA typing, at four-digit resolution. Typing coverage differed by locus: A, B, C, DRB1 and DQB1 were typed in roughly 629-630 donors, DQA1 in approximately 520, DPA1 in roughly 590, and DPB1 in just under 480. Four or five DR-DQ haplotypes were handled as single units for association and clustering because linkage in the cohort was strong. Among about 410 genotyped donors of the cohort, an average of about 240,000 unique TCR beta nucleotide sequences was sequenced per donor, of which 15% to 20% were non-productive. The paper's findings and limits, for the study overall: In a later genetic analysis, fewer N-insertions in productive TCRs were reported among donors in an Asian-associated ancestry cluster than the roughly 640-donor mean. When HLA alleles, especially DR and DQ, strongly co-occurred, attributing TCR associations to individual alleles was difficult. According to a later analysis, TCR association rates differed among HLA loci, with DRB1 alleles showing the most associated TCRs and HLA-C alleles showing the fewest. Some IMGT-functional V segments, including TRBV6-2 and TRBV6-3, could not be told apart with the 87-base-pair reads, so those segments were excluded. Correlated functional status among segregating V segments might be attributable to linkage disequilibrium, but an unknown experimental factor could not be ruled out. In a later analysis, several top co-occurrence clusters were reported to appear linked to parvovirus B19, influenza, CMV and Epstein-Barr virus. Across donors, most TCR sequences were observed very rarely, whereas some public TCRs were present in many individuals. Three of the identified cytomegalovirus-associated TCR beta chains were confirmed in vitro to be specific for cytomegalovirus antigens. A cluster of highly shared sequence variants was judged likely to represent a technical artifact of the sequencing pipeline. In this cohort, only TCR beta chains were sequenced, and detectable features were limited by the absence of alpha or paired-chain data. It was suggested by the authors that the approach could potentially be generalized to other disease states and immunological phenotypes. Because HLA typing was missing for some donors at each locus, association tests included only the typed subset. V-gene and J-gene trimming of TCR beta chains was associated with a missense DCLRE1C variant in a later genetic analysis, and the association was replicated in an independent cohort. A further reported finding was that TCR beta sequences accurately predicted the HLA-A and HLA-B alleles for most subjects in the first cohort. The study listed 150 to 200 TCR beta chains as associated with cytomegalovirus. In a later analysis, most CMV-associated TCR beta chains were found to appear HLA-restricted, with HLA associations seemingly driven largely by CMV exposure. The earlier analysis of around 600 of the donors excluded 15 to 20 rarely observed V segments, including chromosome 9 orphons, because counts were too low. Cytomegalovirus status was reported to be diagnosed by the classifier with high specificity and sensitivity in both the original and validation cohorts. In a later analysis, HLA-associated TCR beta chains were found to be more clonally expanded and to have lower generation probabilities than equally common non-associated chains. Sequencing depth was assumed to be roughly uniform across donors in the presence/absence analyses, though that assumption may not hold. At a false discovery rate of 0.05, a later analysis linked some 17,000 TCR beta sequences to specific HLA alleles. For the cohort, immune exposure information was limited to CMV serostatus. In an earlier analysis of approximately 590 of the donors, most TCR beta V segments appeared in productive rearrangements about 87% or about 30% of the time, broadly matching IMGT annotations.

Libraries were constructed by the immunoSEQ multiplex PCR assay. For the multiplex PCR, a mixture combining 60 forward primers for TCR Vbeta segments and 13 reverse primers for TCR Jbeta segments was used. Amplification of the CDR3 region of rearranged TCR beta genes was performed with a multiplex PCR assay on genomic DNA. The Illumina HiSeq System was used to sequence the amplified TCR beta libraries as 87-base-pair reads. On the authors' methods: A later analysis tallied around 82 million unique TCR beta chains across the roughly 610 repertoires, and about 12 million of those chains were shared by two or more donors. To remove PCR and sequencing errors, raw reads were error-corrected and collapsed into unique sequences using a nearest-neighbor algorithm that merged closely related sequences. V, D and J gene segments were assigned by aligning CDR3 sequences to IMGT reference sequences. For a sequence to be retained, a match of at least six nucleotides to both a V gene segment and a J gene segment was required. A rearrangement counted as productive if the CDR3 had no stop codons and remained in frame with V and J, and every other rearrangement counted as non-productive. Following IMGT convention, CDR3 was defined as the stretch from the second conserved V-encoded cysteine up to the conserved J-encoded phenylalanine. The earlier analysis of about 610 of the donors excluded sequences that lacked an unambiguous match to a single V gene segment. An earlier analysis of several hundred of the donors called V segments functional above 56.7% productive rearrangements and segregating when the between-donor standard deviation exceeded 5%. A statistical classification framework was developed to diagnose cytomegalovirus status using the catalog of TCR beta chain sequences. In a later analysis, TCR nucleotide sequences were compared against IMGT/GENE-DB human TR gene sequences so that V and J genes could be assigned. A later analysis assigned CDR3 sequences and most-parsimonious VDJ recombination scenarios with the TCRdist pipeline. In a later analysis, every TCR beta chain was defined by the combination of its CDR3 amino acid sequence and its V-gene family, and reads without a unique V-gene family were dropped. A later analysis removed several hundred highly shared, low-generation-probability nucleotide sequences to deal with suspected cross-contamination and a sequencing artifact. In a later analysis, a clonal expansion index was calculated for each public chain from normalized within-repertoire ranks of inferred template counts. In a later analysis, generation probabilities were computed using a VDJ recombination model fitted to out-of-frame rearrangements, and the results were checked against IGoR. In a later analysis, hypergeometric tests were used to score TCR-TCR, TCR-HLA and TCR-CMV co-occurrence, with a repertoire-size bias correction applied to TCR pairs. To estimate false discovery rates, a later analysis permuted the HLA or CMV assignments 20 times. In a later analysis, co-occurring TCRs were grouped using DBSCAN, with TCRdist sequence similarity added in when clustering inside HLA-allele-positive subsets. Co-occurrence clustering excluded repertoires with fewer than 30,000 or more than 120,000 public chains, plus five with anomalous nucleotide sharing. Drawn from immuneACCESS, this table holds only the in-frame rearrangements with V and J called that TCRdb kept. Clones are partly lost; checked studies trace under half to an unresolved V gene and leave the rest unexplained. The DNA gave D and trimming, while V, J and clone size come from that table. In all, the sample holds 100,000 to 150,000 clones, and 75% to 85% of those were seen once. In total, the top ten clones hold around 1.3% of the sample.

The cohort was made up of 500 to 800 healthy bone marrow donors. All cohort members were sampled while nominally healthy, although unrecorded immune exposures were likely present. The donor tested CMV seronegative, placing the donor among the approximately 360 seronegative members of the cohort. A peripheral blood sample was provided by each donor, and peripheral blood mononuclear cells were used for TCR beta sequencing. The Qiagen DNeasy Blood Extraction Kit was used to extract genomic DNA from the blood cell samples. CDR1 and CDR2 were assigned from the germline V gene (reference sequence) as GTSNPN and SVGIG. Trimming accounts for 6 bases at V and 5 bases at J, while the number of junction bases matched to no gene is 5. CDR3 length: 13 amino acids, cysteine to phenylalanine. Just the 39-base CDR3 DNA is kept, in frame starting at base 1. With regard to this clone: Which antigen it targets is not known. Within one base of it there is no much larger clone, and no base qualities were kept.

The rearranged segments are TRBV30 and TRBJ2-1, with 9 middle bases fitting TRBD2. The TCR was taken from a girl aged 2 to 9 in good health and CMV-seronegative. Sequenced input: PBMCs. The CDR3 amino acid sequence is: CACGTSLHNEQFF. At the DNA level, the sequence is TGTGCCTGCGGGACTAGCCTCCACAATGAGCAGTTCTTC. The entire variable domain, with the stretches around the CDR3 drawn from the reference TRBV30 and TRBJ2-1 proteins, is SQTIHQWPATLVQPVGSPLSLECTVEGTSNPNLYWYRQAAGRGLQLLFYSVGIGQISSEVPQNLSASRPQDRQFILSSKKLLLSDSGFYLCACGTSLHNEQFFGPGTRLTVL.